This is a list of T cell receptor beta chains from one sample in a study of post-analysis software for immune sequencing data. TCRdb reanalysed the PCR reads using MiXCR and keeps one entry per CDR3 protein. The table lists hundreds of thousands of distinct CDR3 sequences, roughly 27% of them singletons. Specimen: blood. These receptors originate from a girl aged 10-17 years with multiple sclerosis. Each CDR3 is given with its conserved first and last residue. A D gene is named only where the DNA matches it firmly. Some rows have no size entry. The others give once, few or many, or a class for an expanded clone.

size	V	J	D	CDR3	DNA
few	TRBV28	TRBJ2-7	TRBD2	CASSSESGSVGEQYF	TGTGCCAGCAGTTCGGAAAGCGGGAGCGTGGGCGAGCAGTACTTC
few	TRBV20-1	TRBJ2-1	TRBD2	CSAIPSERGALNEQFF	TGCAGTGCTATACCGTCCGAGCGGGGGGCCTTAAATGAGCAGTTCTTC
-	TRBV12-3/TRBV12-4	TRBJ1-1	TRBD1	CASSAGTGWTEAFF	TGTGCCAGCAGTGCCGGGACAGGGTGGACTGAAGCTTTCTTT
once	TRBV20-1	TRBJ2-7	TRBD1	CSASRDRGNYEQYF	TGCAGTGCTAGCCGGGACAGGGGCAACTACGAGCAGTACTTC
few	TRBV7-9	TRBJ2-3	-	CASSFQGRTDTQYF	TGTGCCAGCAGCTTCCAGGGGCGCACAGATACGCAGTATTTT
many	TRBV5-6	TRBJ2-5	TRBD2	CASSLTGTKETQYF	TGTGCCAGCAGCTTAACCGGGACTAAGGAGACCCAGTACTTC
few	TRBV5-6	TRBJ2-1	-	CASSLVRGGNEQFF	TGTGCCAGCAGCTTGGTCAGGGGAGGCAATGAGCAGTTCTTC
-	TRBV9	TRBJ2-3	-	CASSGGSPTDTRYF	TGTGCCAGCAGCGGGGGATCACCCACAGATACGCGGTATTTT
-	TRBV5-6	TRBJ2-1	TRBD2	CASSLGLRGRTGGQFF	TGTGCCAGCAGCTTGGGTCTGCGGGGGAGGACGGGTGGGCAGTTCTTC
-	TRBV9	TRBJ2-3	TRBD2	CASSVAASGRDWSTQYF	TGTGCCAGCAGCGTAGCGGCTAGCGGGAGGGATTGGAGTACGCAGTATTTT
few	TRBV24-1	TRBJ1-5	TRBD1	CATSDWTGGNQPQHF	TGTGCCACCAGTGATTGGACAGGGGGCAATCAGCCCCAGCATTTT
few	TRBV29-1	TRBJ2-1	-	CSVEEVADNEQFF	TGCAGCGTTGAAGAAGTAGCGGACAATGAGCAGTTCTTC
few	TRBV9	TRBJ2-5	-	CASSAVPGNEQYF	TGTGCCAGCAGCGCAGTCCCCGGAAATGAGCAGTACTTC
-	TRBV2	TRBJ2-3	-	CASSVMRIPQYF	TGTGCCAGCAGTGTAATGCGTATCCCGCAGTATTTT
-	TRBV6-6	TRBJ1-2	TRBD1	CASSYLRTGVSNYGYTF	TGTGCCAGCAGTTACCTTCGGACAGGGGTATCTAACTATGGCTACACCTTC
few	TRBV12-3/TRBV12-4	TRBJ2-1	-	CASSLTESRFF	TGTGCCAGCAGTTTGACGGAAAGTCGGTTCTTC
few	TRBV7-2	TRBJ1-5	TRBD1	CASSSQGARNQPQHF	TGTGCCAGCAGCTCCCAGGGGGCCCGGAATCAGCCCCAGCATTTT
few	TRBV20-1	TRBJ1-5	-	CSARVDEGPGPQHF	TGCAGTGCTAGAGTCGACGAGGGCCCCGGGCCCCAGCATTTT
-	TRBV4-1	TRBJ2-1	-	CASGASAREQFF	TGCGCCAGTGGTGCGTCAGCGCGGGAGCAGTTCTTC
few	TRBV2	TRBJ2-3	TRBD2	CASSGRLADITDTQYF	TGTGCCAGCAGTGGAAGACTAGCGGATATCACAGATACGCAGTATTTT
-	TRBV20-1	TRBJ1-2	TRBD1	CSAGTRDRGGGYTF	TGCAGTGCGGGAACCCGGGACAGGGGTGGTGGCTACACCTTC
-	TRBV20-1	TRBJ2-3	TRBD2	CSARRTSGSYTDTQYF	TGCAGTGCTAGAAGGACTAGCGGGAGCTACACAGATACGCAGTATTTT
-	TRBV20-1	TRBJ2-4	TRBD2	CSYLAGENIQYF	TGCAGTTACTTAGCGGGAGAGAACATTCAGTACTTC
few	TRBV29-1	TRBJ2-1	TRBD2	CSVGSGSDYNEQFF	TGCAGCGTTGGTAGCGGGAGTGACTACAATGAGCAGTTCTTC
-	TRBV29-1	TRBJ2-1	-	CSVPGSGYNEQFF	TGCAGCGTACCGGGGAGCGGCTACAATGAGCAGTTCTTC
few	TRBV7-9	TRBJ2-3	-	CASSIIRDTQYF	TGTGCCAGCAGCATAATTAGAGATACGCAGTATTTT